This T cell receptor (beta chain) derives from a study of Graves' ophthalmopathy and Graves' hyperthyroidism (dated by TCRdb to the late 2010s). Study-wide context: Peripheral blood samples were taken at the time of initial diagnosis, before any treatment was given. TCR beta repertoire signatures were used to distinguish Graves' ophthalmopathy from Graves' hyperthyroidism and to predict progression to ophthalmopathy. In total, 135 blood samples were TCR-sequenced: roughly 45 ophthalmopathy, approximately 80 hyperthyroidism and approximately 17 hyperthyroidism-to-ophthalmopathy patients. A discovery set of 100 patients (around 44 ophthalmopathy, 55 to 60 stable hyperthyroidism) was enrolled to explore V-J signatures distinguishing ophthalmopathy from hyperthyroidism. An independent validation cohort was composed of 18 hyperthyroidism patients and roughly 16 patients who later progressed from hyperthyroidism to ophthalmopathy. In over 5 hyperthyroidism patients, the T-cell repertoires found in thyroid tissue were compared with those found in blood. After sampling, hyperthyroidism patients received methimazole starting at 30 mg daily, and ophthalmopathy patients received high-dose intravenous methylprednisolone.

What the study reported, not specific to this receptor: Most expanded thyroid clonotypes with frequency above 0.001 were also detected in blood, suggesting blood repertoires may reflect the thyroid immune response. In cross-validation, the 13-signature model distinguished ophthalmopathy from stable hyperthyroidism with 85% to 90% sensitivity and just under 84% specificity, and in the test set the corresponding values were approximately 80% and 75%. In validation, the model predicted ophthalmopathy progression with about 64% sensitivity and approximately 75% specificity; roughly 11 predicted patients were CT-confirmed with GO in a median of around 6.5 months. Sample size was not predetermined statistically, and investigators were not blinded to group allocation.

TCR beta CDR3 regions were amplified from RNA transcripts for repertoire sequencing. The first round was an RT-PCR using HTBI primers with the Qiagen OneStep RT-PCR kit, and this first round was followed by a second-round multiplex PCR, then size selection and purification. Libraries were sequenced on an Illumina HiSeq2000 using paired-end 100 bp reads. The authors' analysis ran thus. SOAPnuke was used for read processing, and reads with adapters, uncalled bases, a mean Phred below 15, or no exact constant-primer or identifier match were discarded. COPE v1.2.5 was used to merge the high-quality paired reads. Clonotypes were defined as unique nucleotide sequences and were aligned to IMGT TRB V, D and J references using MiTCR v1.1. Only V-J combinations with frequency above 0.0001 were analysed, covering 99% to 99.2% of repertoires. A TCR clonal expansion and chaos score per V-J combination was defined as the ratio of F50 clonal expansion to chaos observed in the TCRdist matrix. Welch's t-statistics and random forest were used to reduce features to 13 V-J combinations, which were fed into a naive Bayes classifier. The similarity between thyroid and blood repertoires was quantified using the Morisita-Horn index. TCRdb took the public reads, trimmed them with fastp at Q25, ran MiXCR for clone calling and kept in-frame beta chains. Under each unique CDR3 protein, matching rows form one entry showing the most common genes and DNA. The V and J calls were determined by TCRdb, not by the authors. Present in this sample are 200,000 to 250,000 distinct CDR3 sequences, less than 55% of which were seen just once. The ten biggest clones cover around 47% of the sample.

For CDR1 and CDR2, the germline V gene lists SNHLY and FYNNEI. The cysteine opens and the phenylalanine closes a CDR3 of 13 amino acids. Only CDR3 DNA remains: 39 bases, in frame from the first base. V lost 5 bases and J lost 6 bases, and the count of bases not matched to a germline gene is 5. A few counts support this clonotype. Its target antigen remains unknown. Base qualities are not at hand, and no much larger clone is one base apart. Patients with ophthalmopathy had moderately to severely active disease, with a Clinical Activity Score of 3 or more, a NOSPECS grade of 4 or more, and a disease duration of less than 3 months. Anyone with other autoimmune diseases, uncontrolled infections, pregnancy or lactation was excluded from the study. Clinical symptoms, serum thyroxine, TRAb, thyroid ultrasound and orbital computed tomography formed the basis of the diagnosis. Using Ficoll-Paque density gradient centrifugation, PBMCs were isolated from about 9.2 ml of fresh peripheral blood. Trizol reagent was used to extract the total RNA, and its quality was then checked on an Agilent 2100 Bioanalyzer.

This chain is built from TRBV2 and TRBJ2-7; TRBD1 agrees with 9 junctional bases. Sequencing used peripheral blood. This TCR was sampled from an adult man with Graves' ophthalmopathy. The sequenced DNA: TGTGCCAGCAGTAGACAGGGGGGCGGCGAGCAGTACTTC. This translates into CASSRQGGGEQYF.